These 22 T cell receptor beta chains share one sample of origin, sequenced in a study of T-cell memory formation after mild COVID-19. TCRdb re-derived calls from the 5' RACE reads in MiXCR, one entry per CDR3 protein. The table lists about 110,000 distinct CDR3 sequences, 9.5% to 15% of them singletons. Source material: PBMCs or a T cell subset sorted from them (not recorded which). Receptor source: an adult woman who had mild COVID-19 (a few samples of this study predate the infection). Cell type and time point are not known.

This clonotype was counted many times. The rearrangement uses TRBV5-1 and TRBJ2-1; D gene unclear. Germline V gene sequence: CDR1 SGHRS, CDR2 YFSETQ. Trimming removed 0 bases at V and 0 bases at J, with 10 bases between. The CDR3 has 16 amino acids. The CDR3 sequence is CASSLALPSSYNEQFF. CDR3 in DNA: TGCGCCAGCAGCTTGGCTCTACCTAGCTCCTACAATGAGCAGTTCTTC.

V and J are TRBV29-1 and TRBJ2-2; 9 positions match TRBD1. Trimming cost V 1 base and J 1 base; bases outside gene matches: 4. CDR1 SQVTM and CDR2 ANQGSEA come from the germline V gene. The CDR3 contains 16 residues. CDR3 amino acids: CSVEGGQGKNTGELFF. The CDR3 nucleotides read TGCAGCGTTGAAGGTGGACAGGGGAAGAACACCGGGGAGCTGTTTTTT.

This clonotype was observed a handful of times. Here the CDR3 DNA reads TGTGCCAGCCGACCCGACGGGGAAGAGACCCAGTACTTC. Translated, it gives CASRPDGEETQYF. The V gene is TRBV9, the J gene TRBJ2-5, with D maybe TRBD2 (5 bases). CDR1 and CDR2 (germline): SGDLS, YYNGEE. V lost 7 bases and J lost 3, with 13 bases in between. CDR3 length: 13 amino acids.

The V and J genes are TRBV20-1 and TRBJ2-1; D gene ambiguous. The germline CDR1 and CDR2 sequences are DFQATT and SNEGSKA (reference sequence). This CDR3 spans 11 amino acids. V gave up 6 bases and J gave up 7 bases, with 10 bases separating them. The CDR3 coding sequence is TGCAGTGCAGACTTAAGGAATGAGCAGTTCTTC. Amino acid sequence: CSADLRNEQFF.

This clonotype has a handful of counts. The chain couples TRBV9 to TRBJ2-1; D call uncertain. The V end was cut by 6 bases, the J end by 0 bases, with 4 bases between. The CDR3 has 12 residues. Germline V gene sequence: CDR1 SGDLS, CDR2 YYNGEE. Written as DNA, the CDR3 is TGTGCCAGCAAGGGCTCCTACAATGAGCAGTTCTTC. This encodes CASKGSYNEQFF.

This clonotype was seen more than once but under ten times. The chain links TRBV5-1 to TRBJ2-7, with D perhaps TRBD1 (6 bases). The CDR3 is made up of 14 amino acids. V lost 0 bases, J lost 6 bases, and 13 bases lay in between. CDR1 is SGHRS, CDR2 YFSETQ, per germline. Here the CDR3 reads CASSLGWGQVEQYF. In DNA form, the CDR3 reads TGCGCCAGCAGCTTGGGGTGGGGGCAAGTCGAGCAGTACTTC.

The rearrangement joins TRBV7-9 to TRBJ2-7; D not resolved. The CDR3 runs to 14 residues. Per the germline V gene, CDR1 is SEHNR and CDR2 is FQNEAQ (reference sequence). Trimming left V 8 bases short and J 5 bases short, with 19 bases between. The CDR3 loop reads CASVSPEGWDEQYF. CDR3 bases: TGTGCCAGCGTATCCCCGGAAGGTTGGGACGAGCAGTACTTC.

The J gene is TRBJ2-5, the V gene TRBV5-1; D is unclear. The germline V gene has CDR1 SGHRS and CDR2 YFSETQ. Between the trimmed V and J ends, which lost 4 bases and 5 bases, there was a span of 15 bases. CDR3 length equals 14 residues. CDR3 amino acids: CASSPRSEGETQYF. DNA of the CDR3: TGCGCCAGCAGCCCCCGGTCGGAAGGGGAGACCCAGTACTTC.

This clonotype has only a few counts. The DNA for the CDR3 is TGCGCCAGCAGCCGCCCTGGCTACTACGAGCAGTACTTC. This encodes CASSRPGYYEQYF. The chain employs TRBV5-1 and TRBJ2-7; no clear D gene. The CDR3 consists of 13 residues. Trimming pared 4 bases from V and 3 bases from J, leaving 11 bases between. Germline CDR1 is SGHRS and CDR2 is YFSETQ.

This clonotype appeared a few times. The V gene is TRBV16, the J gene TRBJ1-2, with D maybe TRBD1 (6 bases). The CDR3 runs 15 residues. In germline, CDR1 is KGHSY, CDR2 FQNENV. V lost 2 bases and J lost 3, with 13 bases in between. The CDR3 protein is CASSQMPGQHYGYTF. The CDR3 DNA sequence: TGTGCCAGCAGCCAAATGCCGGGACAACACTATGGCTACACCTTC.

Regarding this clonotype: Its ends do not fully match the called genes, so a read error is possible. This chain joins TRBV29-1 and TRBJ2-7, with 7 bases matching TRBD1. CDR3 length: 13 amino acids. Per the germline V gene, CDR1 is SQVTM and CDR2 is ANQGSEA. The CDR3 bases are TGCAGCGTTGAGGAGGACAGGCCCTACGAGAAGTACTTC. Protein product: CSVEEDRPYEKYF.

The CDR3, as DNA: TGTGCCAGTATGGGGGGGGCGGATTCCTACGAGCAGTACTTC. This encodes CASMGGADSYEQYF. V is TRBV19 and J is TRBJ2-7; D possibly corresponds to TRBD2 (7 bases). The germline V gene has CDR1 LNHDA and CDR2 SQIVND (reference sequence). The CDR3 contains 14 residues. V shed 7 bases and J shed 1 base, with 14 bases lying between them.

The chain has TRBV12-3 or TRBV12-4 and TRBJ2-3; no clear D gene. V was pared by 5 bases and J by 0 bases, with 9 bases between. The length of the CDR3 is 14 residues. The CDR3 DNA is TGTGCCAGCAGTCTCTTCCCTAGCACAGATACGCAGTATTTT. Its translation: CASSLFPSTDTQYF.

The sample holds a few counts of this clonotype. The rearrangement uses TRBV4-3 and TRBJ2-5; D remains ambiguous. Germline V CDR1 and CDR2: LGHNA, YSLEER. The ends were cut back, 0 bases at V and 5 bases at J, with 22 bases in the middle. The CDR3 contains 18 residues. In DNA form, the CDR3 reads TGCGCCAGCAGCCAAGATTGGCCCCCGGAGCCCCGGCGGGAGACCCAGTACTTC. The encoded protein is CASSQDWPPEPRRETQYF.

The V gene is TRBV7-9, the J gene TRBJ1-2; 10 positions agree with TRBD1. The germline CDR1 and CDR2 sequences are SEHNR and FQNEAQ (reference sequence). Unmatched junction bases numbered 6, after V lost 4 bases and J lost 1 base. CDR3 length: 16 amino acids. CDR3 coding DNA: TGTGCCAGCAGCTCCTCCGGGACAGGGGATAACTATGGCTACACCTTC. Protein sequence: CASSSSGTGDNYGYTF.

This clonotype was seen at least ten times. The genes are TRBV10-2 and TRBJ2-1, with 13 bases aligning to TRBD2. In germline, CDR1 is WSHSY, CDR2 SAAADI. The CDR3 loop spans 14 amino acids. The trim removed 6 bases at V and 10 bases at J, leaving 6 bases unmatched. The CDR3, as DNA: TGCGCCAGCAGGGAGGGACTAGCGGGGCCAGAGCAGTTCTTC. Its protein is CASREGLAGPEQFF.

This clonotype appeared many times. This chain joins TRBV4-1 and TRBJ1-1; D call uncertain. Germline V CDR1 and CDR2: MGHRA, YSYEKL. V was trimmed by 1 base and J by 4 bases, leaving 10 bases between them. The CDR3 covers 14 residues. In DNA, the CDR3 is TGCGCCAGCAGCCAAGGCCAGGAGGGCACTGAAGCTTTCTTT. Translated, it gives CASSQGQEGTEAFF.

This chain joins TRBV12-3 or TRBV12-4 and TRBJ1-2; 7 nucleotides line up with TRBD1. This CDR3 has 14 residues. The trim removed 6 bases at V and 0 bases at J, leaving 4 bases unmatched. Written as DNA, the CDR3 is TGTGCCAGCAGCGGGGGACAGACTAACTATGGCTACACCTTC. Amino acids: CASSGGQTNYGYTF.

There are a few counts of this clonotype. The chain couples TRBV7-8 to TRBJ2-2, with 9 bases that match TRBD1. The length of the CDR3 is 14 residues. The junction had 2 bases not matched to a gene; V was cut back by 3 bases and J by 6 bases. CDR1 SGHVS and CDR2 FQNEAQ come from the germline V gene. The CDR3 bases are TGTGCCAGCAGCTTCCGGACAGGGGCCGGGGAGCTGTTTTTT. This sequence encodes CASSFRTGAGELFF.

This clonotype was recorded at least ten times. The chain uses TRBV7-6 and TRBJ2-7; D is possibly TRBD2 (6 bases). The germline CDR1 and CDR2 sequences are SGHVS and FNYEAQ. V was cut by 5 bases and J by 3 bases, with 14 bases left in between. There are 14 residues in the CDR3. CDR3 loop: CASSQHPGSYEQYF. The CDR3 coding sequence is TGTGCCAGCAGCCAACACCCCGGGAGCTACGAGCAGTACTTC.

This clonotype rates as medium-sized. The chain has TRBV5-5 and TRBJ1-1; D may be TRBD1 (5 bases). CDR1 is SGHKS, CDR2 YYEKEE, per germline (reference sequence). The V end lost 3 bases, the J end lost 5 bases, and 8 bases lay between the germline ends. This CDR3 contains 12 residues. CDR3 DNA: TGTGCCAGCAGCTCGCAGGGTACTGAAGCTTTCTTT. Its translation is CASSSQGTEAFF.

This clonotype has only a few counts. This chain joins TRBV7-9 and TRBJ2-3; possible D gene TRBD1, 6 bases. Trimming stripped 5 bases from V and 0 bases from J, with 18 bases between. The CDR3 runs 17 residues. Germline V lookup: CDR1 SEHNR, CDR2 FQNEAQ (reference sequence). The CDR3: CASSRPPGHASTDTQYF. The CDR3, as DNA: TGTGCCAGCAGCCGACCGCCGGGACACGCTAGCACAGATACGCAGTATTTT. Looking up the rest from reference TRBV7-9 and TRBJ2-3 gives the full variable domain: DTGVSQNPRHKITKRGQNVTFRCDPISEHNRLYWYRQTLGQGPEFLTYFQNEAQLEKSRLLSDRFSAERPKGSFSTLEIQRTEQGDSAMYLCASSRPPGHASTDTQYFGPGTRLTVL.